This TCR beta chain was sequenced during a study of CD8+CD57+ T cells in acquired aplastic anemia (dated by TCRdb to 2016 to 2018). Describing the broader study: DNA extracted from sorted CD4+ and CD8+ cells had a mean of approximately 3.5 ug, with a range of 0.2 to 27.4 ug. CD8+CD57+ expansion was defined as frequency above the mean frequency observed in healthy subjects. Broader findings and caveats from the paper: CD8+ Simpson's diversity did not differ significantly between patients and healthy controls (P=0.060). Roughly 30 CD8+ CDR3 sequences were shared between patients and controls but appeared highly expressed in patients and within their immunodominant clones.

Profiling of TCR beta VDJ combinations and CDR3 sequences used genomic DNA as the template. TCR repertoire sequencing was run on an Illumina HiSeq 2000. Per the original workflow: TRBV/TRBJ rearrangement plots, CDR3 size and DJ length profiles, and Simpson's diversity index were used to evaluate the repertoires. The most abundant DNA sequence in the deep sequencing data was defined as the immunodominant clone. CDR3 amino acid sequences were screened for sharing across subjects and were compared with published repertoires and the VDJdb database. The raw public data were reprocessed by TCRdb itself: fastp quality trimming at Q25, MiXCR clonotype calling, in-frame beta chains only. Each CDR3 protein gets just one entry, which takes the most common genes and DNA from the rows behind it. The V and J calls, along with clone size, are taken from TCRdb and not from the paper's own processing. The sample contains fewer than 200,000 distinct CDR3 sequences, 48% of them found a single time. The ten largest clones add up to over 10% of the sample.

Flow cytometry had shown CD8+CD57+ cell expansion in the patients selected for sequencing. Every patient had a diagnosis of severe acquired aplastic anemia based on International Study of Aplastic Anemia and Agranulocytosis and Camitta criteria. No therapy had been received by the patients at the time of blood sampling. TCR repertoires of sorted CD4+ and CD8+ blood T cells from severe aplastic anemia patients and healthy subjects were deep-sequenced in the study. In the USA, patient enrollment took place under clinicaltrials.gov protocols 00001620, 01623167, 00001397, 00071045, 00081523 and 00961064. Ficoll-Paque density gradient centrifugation was used to isolate peripheral blood mononuclear cells. Before DNA extraction, CD4+ and CD8+ T cells were sorted with FACS or magnetic beads. Including the terminal cysteine and phenylalanine, the CDR3 comprises 14 residues. Solely the CDR3 DNA is kept, with 42 bases framed from the first base. V was cut back by 1 base and J by 8 bases, leaving a gap of 12 bases between them. For CDR1 and CDR2, the germline V gene lists MGHDK and SYGVNS.

As regards this clonotype: Its antigen is not yet known. Per-nucleotide qualities are absent, and no much larger clonotype sits a single base away.

The chain is made from TRBV25-1 and TRBJ2-1, with no confident D gene call. Specimen: sorted CD4+, CD8+, or CD8+CD57+ T cells (not recorded which) from PBMCs. The clonotype originates from a human donor with aplastic anemia. CDR3 reads: CASSEFQALHEQFF. The bases read TGTGCCAGCAGTGAATTCCAGGCACTCCATGAGCAGTTCTTC.